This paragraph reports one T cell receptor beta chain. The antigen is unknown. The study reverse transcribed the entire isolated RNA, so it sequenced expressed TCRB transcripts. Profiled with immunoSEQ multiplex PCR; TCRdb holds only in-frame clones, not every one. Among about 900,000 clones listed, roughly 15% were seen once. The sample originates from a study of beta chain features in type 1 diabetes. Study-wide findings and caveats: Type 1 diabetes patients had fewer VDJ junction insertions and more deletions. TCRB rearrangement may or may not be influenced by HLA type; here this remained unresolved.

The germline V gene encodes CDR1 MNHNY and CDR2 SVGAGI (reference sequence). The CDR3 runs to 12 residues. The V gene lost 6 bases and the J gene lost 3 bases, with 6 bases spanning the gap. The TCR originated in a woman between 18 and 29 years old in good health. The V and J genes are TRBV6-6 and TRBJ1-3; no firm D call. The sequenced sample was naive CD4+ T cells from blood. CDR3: CASSLFGNTIYF. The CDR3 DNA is TGTGCCAGCAGCCTTTTTGGAAACACCATATATTTT.